This TCR beta chain appears in the sequencing data of a study of monozygotic twins with inflammatory bowel disease. Per germline, CDR1 DFQATT and CDR2 SNEGSKA (reference sequence). The CDR3 extends over 16 amino acids. TCRdb re-called the 5' RACE reads and catalogs CDR3 proteins one per entry, DNA excluded. The table lists over 150,000 distinct CDR3 sequences. The sequence came from a human donor with ulcerative colitis or Crohn's disease, or a healthy co-twin of an affected twin (not recorded which). The sequenced sample consisted of blood. This chain connects TRBV20-1 to TRBJ1-6. CDR3 sequence: CSARAGDGSYNSPLHF.